These T cell receptor beta chains were read from a single sample in a study of shared clonotypes between healthy human individuals. Using immunoSEQ multiplex PCR, the repertoire was profiled, and TCRdb retains in-frame clones only, with some absent. Found here are about 980,000 clones, 60% to 85% of them singletons; the top ten hold nearly 1.5%. Sequencing used memory CD4+ T cells sorted from blood. The receptor set was obtained from a man aged 18-30 years in good health. CDR3s include the opening cysteine and the closing phenylalanine or tryptophan. The D gene is left open where the match is weak. Size tells how often a clone was seen (once, few, many) or the class of an expanded clone, and some rows leave it out.

>few|TRBD1|TRBJ1-5|TRBV18
TGTGCCAGCACCGGACAGGGAAAGAGCAATCAGCCCCAGCATTTT
CASTGQGKSNQPQHF
>-|TRBD1|TRBJ1-3|TRBV2
TGTGCCAGCAACGGACAGGGGGCCCGCTCTGGAAACACCATATATTTT
CASNGQGARSGNTIYF
>-|-|TRBJ2-7|TRBV7-9
TGTGCCAGCAGCTTAGCGGGAAAGGAATACGAGCAGTACTTC
CASSLAGKEYEQYF
>-|-|TRBJ2-3|TRBV7-2
TGTGCCACCCGCAATACAGATACGCAGTATTTT
CATRNTDTQYF
>-|TRBD1|TRBJ1-1|TRBV2
TGTGCCAGCAGCGCCGGGACAGGGATTCCTGAAGCTTTCTTT
CASSAGTGIPEAFF
>-|-|TRBJ1-2|TRBV7-9
TGTGCCAGCAGCGCCGCCGGAGGAGACTATGGCTACACCTTC
CASSAAGGDYGYTF
>-|-|TRBJ1-5|TRBV5-1
TGCGCCAGCAGCTTGGAAGGGGTTTCTCAGCCCCAGCATTTT
CASSLEGVSQPQHF
>-|TRBD2|TRBJ2-5|TRBV6-1
TGTGCCAGCAGTCGGTTTAGCGGGACGGAGACCCAGTACTTC
CASSRFSGTETQYF
>-|-|TRBJ2-2|TRBV9
TGTGCCAGCAGCGAGACGACAACGAACACCGGGGAGCTGTTTTTT
CASSETTTNTGELFF
>-|TRBD1|TRBJ1-6|TRBV6-1
TGTGCCAGCAGGACAGGGCCTAATTCACCCCTCCACTTT
CASRTGPNSPLHF
>-|-|TRBJ2-2|TRBV5-1
TGCGCCAGCAGCTCCCGGGCAGACACCGGGGAGCTGTTTTTT
CASSSRADTGELFF
>once|-|TRBJ2-2|TRBV6-5
TGTGCCAGCAGTCCACTGGGGGACACCGGGGAGCTGTTTTTT
CASSPLGDTGELFF
>many|-|TRBJ2-7|TRBV2
TGTGCCAGCAGGGAAAACTACGAGCAGTACTTC
CASRENYEQYF
>-|TRBD2|TRBJ2-6|TRBV11-3
TGTGCCAGCAGCACCGGGGCGGGGGCTGGGGCCAACGTCCTGACTTTC
CASSTGAGAGANVLTF
>-|-|TRBJ2-4|TRBV18
TGTGCCAGCTCGGGTTTAAAGGAAAACATTCAGTACTTC
CASSGLKENIQYF
>-|-|TRBJ1-4|TRBV6-6
TGTGCCTCCCAGGGGTTCCGGGAAAAACTGTTTTTT
CASQGFREKLFF
>-|TRBD2|TRBJ2-5|TRBV7-2
TGTGCCAGCAGCTTAGCGTTCGTAGCGGGAGCGGGTTCGGAGACCCAGTACTTC
CASSLAFVAGAGSETQYF
>-|-|TRBJ2-2|TRBV9
TGTGCCAGCAGCGTAAGTTTAGTTGGCGGGGAGCTGTTTTTT
CASSVSLVGGELFF
>-|-|TRBJ1-1|TRBV5-1
TGCGCCAGCAGCTTCTACGGGGGCGCGGAAGTGCCTGAAGCTTTCTTT
CASSFYGGAEVPEAFF
>few|-|TRBJ2-7|TRBV6-5
TGTGCCAGCAGTAACTCCTACGAGCAGTACTTC
CASSNSYEQYF
>-|-|TRBJ2-2|TRBV7-2
TGTGCCAGCAGCTTAGTTGGTACACTTGTCGGGGAGCTGTTTTTT
CASSLVGTLVGELFF
>-|-|TRBJ2-2|TRBV19
TGTGCCAGTACCCAAGGACAGAACACCGGGGAGCTGTTTTTT
CASTQGQNTGELFF
>-|-|TRBJ2-3|TRBV5-1
TGCGCCAGCAGCTTGGGGTCGCAGGGGTCAGATACGCAGTATTTT
CASSLGSQGSDTQYF
>-|TRBD2|TRBJ2-5|TRBV5-1
TGCGCCAGCAGCTCCGGACTAGCGGGAGTAGAGACCCAGTACTTC
CASSSGLAGVETQYF
>-|-|TRBJ1-3|TRBV7-9
TGTGCCAGCAGCTTAGATGGTCAAGCTGGAAACACCATATATTTT
CASSLDGQAGNTIYF
>-|TRBD2|TRBJ2-1|TRBV27
TGTGCCAGCAGTTCGACCCTCTTAGCGGGGTCCTACAATGAGCAGTTCTTC
CASSSTLLAGSYNEQFF
>-|-|TRBJ2-1|TRBV29-1
TGCAGCGTTGACTTACCTTCGGTTAGCTACAATGAGCAGTTCTTC
CSVDLPSVSYNEQFF
>-|-|TRBJ2-3|TRBV15
TGTGCCACCAGCAGGATTTCTCCGGGCCGTCGAACAGATACGCAGTATTTT
CATSRISPGRRTDTQYF
>-|-|TRBJ1-2|TRBV5-4
TGTGCCAGCAGTCGGGGTCTTTGGGATGGCTACACCTTC
CASSRGLWDGYTF
>few|-|TRBJ1-2|TRBV28
TGTGCCAGCAGTTCCACCGGGACGGCCTATGGCTACACCTTC
CASSSTGTAYGYTF
>-|-|TRBJ2-3|TRBV6-5
TGTGCCAGCAGTTACGGGCGAGAAGATACGCAGTATTTT
CASSYGREDTQYF
>-|-|TRBJ2-3|TRBV28
TGTGCCAGCAGTTTAGTGGGGCGAGCCCCAGATACGCAGTATTTT
CASSLVGRAPDTQYF
>-|TRBD1|TRBJ2-7|TRBV5-6
TGTGCCAGCAGCTTCGGACAGGTCTACGAGCAGTACTTC
CASSFGQVYEQYF
>-|-|TRBJ1-5|TRBV2
TGTGCCAGCAGGGGGGACACCCGCGAGCCCCAGCATTTT
CASRGDTREPQHF
>-|TRBD1|TRBJ2-7|TRBV5-5
TGTGCCAGCAGCTTGGCCCGGGGACAGCTCATGTACGAGCAGTACTTC
CASSLARGQLMYEQYF
>-|-|TRBJ1-1|TRBV15
TGTGCCACCAGCAGAGATCTGGCCCCGAACACTGAAGCTTTCTTT
CATSRDLAPNTEAFF
>-|-|TRBJ1-3|TRBV9
TGTGCCAGCAGCTTCGACGCCATCGGAAACACCATATATTTT
CASSFDAIGNTIYF
>-|-|TRBJ2-1|TRBV7-9
TGTGCCAGCAGCTTAAAAGGTCAGTTTAAAGTCAATGAGCAGTTCTTC
CASSLKGQFKVNEQFF
>-|TRBD1|TRBJ2-7|TRBV11-3
TGTGCCAGCAGCTTAGGGGGGGACAGGGGATCATCGGGCGAGCAGTACTTC
CASSLGGDRGSSGEQYF
>-|TRBD1|TRBJ1-6|TRBV19
TGTGCCAGTAGTAGTGGGACAGGGATTAATTCACCCCTCCACTTT
CASSSGTGINSPLHF
>-|TRBD1|TRBJ2-7|TRBV19
TGTGCCAGTAGTTTCGAGACAGGGGACAACGAGCAGTACTTC
CASSFETGDNEQYF
>once|-|TRBJ2-5|TRBV28
TGTGCCAGCAGCAAAGGGGGGGACCCAAGGACCCAGTACTTC
CASSKGGDPRTQYF
>-|-|TRBJ2-7|TRBV19
TGTGCCAGTAGCCGGGACACTCTCTACGAGCAGTACTTC
CASSRDTLYEQYF
>-|TRBD1|TRBJ1-1|TRBV4-2
TGTGCCAGCAGCCACGGACAGGGAGTGGGCACTGAAGCTTTCTTT
CASSHGQGVGTEAFF
>-|TRBD2|TRBJ2-1|TRBV27
TGTGCCAGCAGGGGACTAGCGGGAACCTACAATGAGCAGTTCTTC
CASRGLAGTYNEQFF
>-|TRBD2|TRBJ2-5|TRBV25-1
TGTGCCAGCACTTTAGCGGGGGTTCAAGAGACCCAGTACTTC
CASTLAGVQETQYF
>few|TRBD1|TRBJ1-4|TRBV5-1
TGCGCCAGCAGCTTGGGGGGACAGTCAACTAATGAAAAACTGTTTTTT
CASSLGGQSTNEKLFF
>-|-|TRBJ1-3|TRBV7-2
TGTGCCAGCAGCTTTCACACGAGAAACACCATATATTTT
CASSFHTRNTIYF
>-|-|TRBJ1-2|TRBV28
TGTGCCAGCAGCCCCGTAACCGGGACCCAGGGAAGCTACACCTTC
CASSPVTGTQGSYTF
>-|-|TRBJ2-7|TRBV28
TGTGCCAGCAGTCGGGGCCACCTACCCGACGAGCAGTACTTC
CASSRGHLPDEQYF
>-|-|TRBJ2-1|TRBV5-1
TGCGCCAGCAGCTTGGTAGGTGGCGGTGAGCAGTTCTTC
CASSLVGGGEQFF
>-|-|TRBJ2-6|TRBV19
TGTGCCAGTACCCGCTCTGGGGCCAACGTCCTGACTTTC
CASTRSGANVLTF
>-|-|TRBJ1-2|TRBV5-4
TGTGCCAGCAGCACGGGGGGGCGGGATGGCTACACCTTC
CASSTGGRDGYTF
>once|-|TRBJ2-7|TRBV15
TGTGCCACCAGCAGGCGGGGCTTCGGGCGAAGGGACGAGCAGTACTTC
CATSRRGFGRRDEQYF